Following are 8 T cell receptor beta chains from one sample sequenced in a study of shared clonotypes between healthy human individuals (dated by TCRdb to about 2020). Library preparation employed the immunoSEQ multiplex PCR assay. Entries here come from immuneACCESS through TCRdb and include only in-frame sequences with V and J called. Some clones fail to appear in such tables; in the studies checked, an unresolved V gene covers under half of the shortfall, and the cause of the remainder is unknown. Here the sample has around 500,000 clones; over 65% occur a single time. The ten top clones hold over 10% of the sample. What was sequenced was PBMCs. These receptors were obtained from a woman aged 40 to 55 in good health. Some clones in this sample may be carry-over from other donors' samples.

This clone occurred a few times. A read error may explain this, as a much larger clone is one base away. CDR3 DNA: TGTGCCAGCTTACCGGCAGAAACTGAAGCTTTCTTT. It translates to CASLPAETEAFF. The chain joins TRBV18 to TRBJ1-1, with D hard to call. CDR1 is KGHSH and CDR2 is LQKENI in the germline V gene. Trimming took off 7 bases at V and 5 bases at J, with 11 bases between the two ends. The CDR3 has 12 amino acids.

This chain uses TRBV27 with TRBJ2-5; D gene uncertain. The germline V gene encodes CDR1 MNHEY and CDR2 SMNVEV (reference sequence). This CDR3 spans 17 amino acids. The V and J ends lost 6 bases and 2 bases respectively, with 22 bases between them. CDR3 amino acids: CASSRIPVSDFQETQYF. The CDR3 DNA reads as TGTGCCAGCAGCCGAATTCCGGTTTCGGATTTTCAAGAGACCCAGTACTTC.

Remarks on this clone: Given a far larger clone just one base away, this is likely a sequencing read error. This specimen includes other DNA sequences encoding the same CDR3. CDR3 residues: CASSSADGSYEQYF. The CDR3, as DNA: TGTGCCAGCTCTTCCGCGGACGGGTCCTACGAGCAGTACTTC. V usage is TRBV18 and J usage is TRBJ2-7; no reliable D call. Germline V gives CDR1 KGHSH, CDR2 LQKENI. Trimming removed 6 bases from V and 1 base from J, with 13 bases in between. The CDR3 runs to 14 residues.

The CDR3 sequence: CASTEQSTGELFF. CDR3 bases: TGTGCCAGCACGGAACAATCTACCGGGGAGCTGTTTTTT. This chain uses TRBV2 with TRBJ2-2; no clear D gene. The CDR3 totals 13 residues. CDR1 SNHLY and CDR2 FYNNEI come from the germline V gene. Trimming shortened V by 7 bases and J by 5 bases, and 11 bases separated the two germline ends. The variable domain in full, with the rest retrieved from reference TRBV2 and TRBJ2-2, is EPEVTQTPSHQVTQMGQEVILRCVPISNHLYFYWYRQILGQKVEFLVSFYNNEISEKSEIFDDQFSVERPDGSNFTLKIRSTKLEDSAMYFCASTEQSTGELFFGEGSRLTVL.

This clone has more than one count but fewer than ten. Compared with germline, one end of the junction differs, possibly owing to a read error. The V call is TRBV5-5, the J call TRBJ2-5; D assignment may be TRBD1 or TRBD2 (5 bases each). CDR3 size: 13 residues. Germline V lookup: CDR1 SGHKS, CDR2 YYEKEE (reference sequence). CDR3 loop: CASSLSGTPTRHF. CDR3 nucleotide sequence: TGTGCCAGCAGCTTGTCCGGGACCCCTACCCGGCACTTC.

The V and J genes are TRBV28 and TRBJ2-1, with 10 bases aligning to TRBD2. CDR1 and CDR2 (germline): MDHEN, SYDVKM. This CDR3 has 16 amino acids. Germline trimming cut 5 bases from V and 2 bases from J; bases unmatched to any gene: 6. CDR3 DNA sequence: TGTGCCAGCAGTATTCTAGCGGGAGTGGCCTACAATGAGCAGTTCTTC. Residues: CASSILAGVAYNEQFF.

A note on this clone: Sequence at one end of the junction differs from germline and may be a read error. Distinct nucleotide sequences in the sample also encode this CDR3. The chain joins TRBV2 to TRBJ2-5; 8 bases map to TRBD2. The germline V gene has CDR1 SNHLY and CDR2 FYNNEI. This CDR3 has 13 amino acids. For the CDR3, the DNA is TGCGCCAGCGGGAGAGAGAGGCGGGAGACCCAGTACTTC. Translating gives CASGRERRETQYF.

The chain has TRBV9 and TRBJ2-7, with 11 nucleotides matching TRBD1. Trimming removed 0 bases from V and 4 bases from J; junction bases left unmatched: 6. The CDR3 is made up of 16 amino acids. From germline, CDR1 is SGDLS and CDR2 YYNGEE. The CDR3, as DNA: TGTGCCAGCAGCGTAGGGACAGGGGGCGGGTTTTACGAGCAGTACTTC. Translated, it gives CASSVGTGGGFYEQYF. The whole variable domain, filled in from reference TRBV9 and TRBJ2-7, reads DSGVTQTPKHLITATGQRVTLRCSPRSGDLSVYWYQQSLDQGLQFLIQYYNGEERAKGNILERFSAQQFPDLHSELNLSSLELGDSALYFCASSVGTGGGFYEQYFGPGTRLTVT.